This T cell receptor (beta chain) was sequenced during a study of blood T cells in healthy people across ages. Findings and caveats of the study: One million T cells yielded diversity estimates that were considered underestimates.

A sample-barcoded 5' primer and a J-beta primer mix were used in a second PCR of roughly 7 to 11 cycles. Each CDR3 protein is one row after TCRdb ran MiXCR on the 5' RACE reads. In the table there are 550,000 to 600,000 distinct CDR3 sequences, 25% to 30% of which are singletons. Germline V gene sequence: CDR1 DFQATT, CDR2 SNEGSKA (reference sequence). This CDR3 contains 11 residues. The donors, all healthy, were Caucasians living in Russia, aged roughly 6 to 90. This clonotype turned up a few times. Its target is unknown. The V call is TRBV20-1, the J call TRBJ2-5; D uncertain. The better agreement between TRBJ2-1 and the DNA end casts doubt on the J call. The TCR sequence derives from a woman aged 70-85 years in good health. The sample comprised blood. CDR3 loop: CSGRVYNEQFF. The CDR3, as DNA: TGCAGTGGGAGAGTATACAATGAGCAGTTCTTC.